These T cell receptor beta chains were read from a single sample in a study of CD8 T cells in Susac syndrome. TCRdb re-analysed the immunoSEQ multiplex PCR reads in MiXCR, keeping a single row per CDR3 protein. In the table there are about 300,000 distinct CDR3 sequences, 75% to 85% of which are singletons. Sequencing used CD8+ T cells from PBMCs. These receptor sequences come from a human donor with multiple sclerosis. Both conserved end residues are part of each CDR3. The order of the fields is V gene, D gene, J gene, clone size, CDR3 DNA, CDR3 protein. D genes are given only for firm matches. Rows give clone size only sometimes, using once, few, many, or a class for an expanded clone.

v_call: TRBV7-9; d_call: .; j_call: TRBJ2-7; clone_size: .; cdr3_nt: TGTGCCAGCAGCTTAGTTGAGTGGAACTACGAGCAGTACTTC; cdr3_aa: CASSLVEWNYEQYF
v_call: TRBV7-2; d_call: .; j_call: TRBJ2-5; clone_size: many; cdr3_nt: TGTGCCAGCAGCTTTGGGGAGACCCAGTACTTC; cdr3_aa: CASSFGETQYF
v_call: TRBV6-2/TRBV6-3; d_call: .; j_call: TRBJ1-1; clone_size: .; cdr3_nt: TGTGCCAGCAGCCTACCCCTTAGTGAAGCTTTCTTT; cdr3_aa: CASSLPLSEAFF
v_call: TRBV7-6; d_call: .; j_call: TRBJ1-1; clone_size: .; cdr3_nt: TGTGCCAGCAGCTTCGACGGGTGGAACACTGAAGCTTTCTTT; cdr3_aa: CASSFDGWNTEAFF
v_call: TRBV11-2; d_call: .; j_call: TRBJ2-1; clone_size: .; cdr3_nt: TGTGCCAGCAGGGATACCAGGGGCATGGGTGGGAATGAGCAGTTCTTC; cdr3_aa: CASRDTRGMGGNEQFF
v_call: TRBV28; d_call: .; j_call: TRBJ2-1; clone_size: .; cdr3_nt: TGTGCCAGCAGTATCTATGGACAGATAGAGCAGTTCTTC; cdr3_aa: CASSIYGQIEQFF
v_call: TRBV27; d_call: .; j_call: TRBJ2-1; clone_size: .; cdr3_nt: TGTGCCAGCAGTTTATCGCAGGCAGGGAGCAATGAGCAGTTCTTC; cdr3_aa: CASSLSQAGSNEQFF
v_call: TRBV11-2; d_call: .; j_call: TRBJ2-1; clone_size: .; cdr3_nt: TGTGCCAGCAGCTTAGTTCGGGCGGGTGCCGTAGGTGAGCAGTTCTTC; cdr3_aa: CASSLVRAGAVGEQFF
v_call: TRBV27; d_call: .; j_call: TRBJ2-2; clone_size: .; cdr3_nt: TGTGCCAGCTCGCGAACGAGCGGGGAGCTGTTTTTT; cdr3_aa: CASSRTSGELFF
v_call: TRBV27; d_call: .; j_call: TRBJ1-1; clone_size: .; cdr3_nt: TGTGCCAGCAGCCCCCTTGTAACGAACACTGAAGCTTTCTTT; cdr3_aa: CASSPLVTNTEAFF
v_call: TRBV27; d_call: .; j_call: TRBJ1-5; clone_size: .; cdr3_nt: TGTGCCAGCAGTTTAATGGGGGTTGGTGTCAATCAGCCCCAGCATTTT; cdr3_aa: CASSLMGVGVNQPQHF
v_call: TRBV12-3/TRBV12-4; d_call: TRBD1; j_call: TRBJ2-1; clone_size: few; cdr3_nt: TGTGCCAGCAGTTGGACAGGCTACAATGAGCAGTTCTTC; cdr3_aa: CASSWTGYNEQFF
v_call: TRBV30; d_call: TRBD1; j_call: TRBJ1-5; clone_size: .; cdr3_nt: TGTGCCGGGTCACAGGGGGTAGGCAATCAGCCCCAGCATTTT; cdr3_aa: CAGSQGVGNQPQHF
v_call: TRBV9; d_call: .; j_call: TRBJ1-1; clone_size: .; cdr3_nt: TGTGCCAGCAGCCCGGGACTGAAGAACACTGAAGCTTTCTTT; cdr3_aa: CASSPGLKNTEAFF
v_call: TRBV28; d_call: TRBD2; j_call: TRBJ2-7; clone_size: .; cdr3_nt: TGTGCCAGCAGTTTTGCGGGAGAGTCCTACGAGCAGTACTTC; cdr3_aa: CASSFAGESYEQYF
v_call: TRBV6-5; d_call: .; j_call: TRBJ1-4; clone_size: few; cdr3_nt: TGTGCCAGCAGTACCCTGCCCGCTGGGAAACTGTTTTTT; cdr3_aa: CASSTLPAGKLFF
v_call: TRBV4-3; d_call: .; j_call: TRBJ2-1; clone_size: .; cdr3_nt: TGCGCCAGCAGCCACCGGAATAGCGGCTACAATGAGCAGTTCTTC; cdr3_aa: CASSHRNSGYNEQFF
v_call: TRBV5-6; d_call: .; j_call: TRBJ2-7; clone_size: .; cdr3_nt: TGTGCCAGCAGCCAGGTCACGTACGAGCAGTACTTC; cdr3_aa: CASSQVTYEQYF
v_call: TRBV24-1; d_call: .; j_call: TRBJ2-6; clone_size: .; cdr3_nt: TGTGCCACCAGTGATGGGGGACCCCCGGGGGCCAACGTCCTGACTTTC; cdr3_aa: CATSDGGPPGANVLTF
v_call: TRBV4-1; d_call: .; j_call: TRBJ1-1; clone_size: few; cdr3_nt: TGCGCCAGCTCCCATGTCAGCGCTTATGGTGAAGCTTTCTTT; cdr3_aa: CASSHVSAYGEAFF
v_call: TRBV6-2/TRBV6-3; d_call: TRBD2; j_call: TRBJ2-3; clone_size: .; cdr3_nt: TGTGCCAGCAGCCCCAAACTTTTTTTAGCGGGAGTTCGCACAGATACGCAGTATTTT; cdr3_aa: CASSPKLFLAGVRTDTQYF
v_call: TRBV28; d_call: .; j_call: TRBJ2-7; clone_size: .; cdr3_nt: TGTGCCAGCAGTTTATATCAGGAGCAGTACTTC; cdr3_aa: CASSLYQEQYF
v_call: TRBV15; d_call: .; j_call: TRBJ2-1; clone_size: once; cdr3_nt: TGTGCCACCAAGGAGGGGGGTAGGGAGCAGTTCTTC; cdr3_aa: CATKEGGREQFF
v_call: TRBV3-1; d_call: TRBD2; j_call: TRBJ2-1; clone_size: once; cdr3_nt: TGTGCCAGCAGCCAAGACGAACTAGCGGGGTACAATGAGCAGTTCTTC; cdr3_aa: CASSQDELAGYNEQFF
v_call: TRBV3-1; d_call: TRBD1; j_call: TRBJ1-2; clone_size: .; cdr3_nt: TGTGCCAGCAGCCCCGGGACAGGGAGCCACTATGGCTACACCTTC; cdr3_aa: CASSPGTGSHYGYTF
v_call: TRBV5-1; d_call: .; j_call: TRBJ1-1; clone_size: .; cdr3_nt: TGCGCCAGCAGCTTGGGGCAGGCTGAAGCTTTCTTT; cdr3_aa: CASSLGQAEAFF
v_call: TRBV5-6; d_call: TRBD2; j_call: TRBJ2-7; clone_size: .; cdr3_nt: TGTGCCAGTACTAGCGTTCGGGAGTTAAGCTACGAGCAGTACTTC; cdr3_aa: CASTSVRELSYEQYF
v_call: TRBV7-2; d_call: .; j_call: TRBJ2-1; clone_size: .; cdr3_nt: TGTGCCAGCAGCCCCTTTAGCGGATTCCTCTGGAATGAGCAGTTCTTC; cdr3_aa: CASSPFSGFLWNEQFF
v_call: TRBV2; d_call: .; j_call: TRBJ2-4; clone_size: .; cdr3_nt: TGTGCCAGCAGTGCCGAATGGAACATTCAGTACTTC; cdr3_aa: CASSAEWNIQYF
v_call: TRBV4-3; d_call: TRBD2; j_call: TRBJ2-6; clone_size: .; cdr3_nt: TGCGCCAGCAGCCAAGAGGAAGCGGGATCGGCCCCCACTGGGGCCAACGTCCTGACTTTC; cdr3_aa: CASSQEEAGSAPTGANVLTF
v_call: TRBV12-3/TRBV12-4; d_call: TRBD1; j_call: TRBJ2-7; clone_size: .; cdr3_nt: TGTGCCAGCAGTTCCACCGGGACAGGGGGCGAGCAGTACTTC; cdr3_aa: CASSSTGTGGEQYF
v_call: TRBV28; d_call: .; j_call: TRBJ1-3; clone_size: .; cdr3_nt: TGTGCCAGCAGTTTACAGGGAGCTGGAAACACCATATATTTT; cdr3_aa: CASSLQGAGNTIYF
v_call: TRBV5-6; d_call: TRBD1; j_call: TRBJ2-1; clone_size: .; cdr3_nt: TGTGCCAGCAGATCCGGACAGGTTTACAATGAGCAGTTCTTC; cdr3_aa: CASRSGQVYNEQFF
v_call: TRBV20-1; d_call: .; j_call: TRBJ2-7; clone_size: .; cdr3_nt: TGCAGTGTCCCTCCGTTCCGAAGCTCCTACGAGCAGTACTTC; cdr3_aa: CSVPPFRSSYEQYF
v_call: TRBV9; d_call: TRBD1; j_call: TRBJ1-1; clone_size: .; cdr3_nt: TGTGCCAGCAGCGTAGCTTCCAGGGGGGAGGCTGAAGCTTTCTTT; cdr3_aa: CASSVASRGEAEAFF
v_call: TRBV29-1; d_call: .; j_call: TRBJ2-7; clone_size: .; cdr3_nt: TGCAGCGTTGAAGGTCAACGAGCGGGTACCTACGAGCAGTACTTC; cdr3_aa: CSVEGQRAGTYEQYF
v_call: TRBV12-5; d_call: TRBD2; j_call: TRBJ2-7; clone_size: .; cdr3_nt: TGTGCTAGTGGCCTGGGCGGGGGCGAGCAGTACTTC; cdr3_aa: CASGLGGGEQYF
v_call: TRBV29-1; d_call: TRBD2; j_call: TRBJ2-3; clone_size: .; cdr3_nt: TGCAGCGTATTTAGCGGGGAACTGAATACGCAGTATTTT; cdr3_aa: CSVFSGELNTQYF
v_call: TRBV25-1; d_call: .; j_call: TRBJ2-1; clone_size: .; cdr3_nt: TGTGCCAGCAGTGAGAGGTACGCCGGGGACGAGCAGTTCTTC; cdr3_aa: CASSERYAGDEQFF
v_call: TRBV20-1; d_call: TRBD2; j_call: TRBJ2-7; clone_size: few; cdr3_nt: TGCAGTGCTAGAGGGGGGGACTACTTCTACGAGCAGTACTTC; cdr3_aa: CSARGGDYFYEQYF
v_call: TRBV28; d_call: TRBD1; j_call: TRBJ2-7; clone_size: .; cdr3_nt: TGTGCCAGCAGTGACAGGGGGCTCGGCTACGAGCAGTACTTC; cdr3_aa: CASSDRGLGYEQYF
v_call: TRBV20-1; d_call: .; j_call: TRBJ2-5; clone_size: .; cdr3_nt: TGCAGTGCTAGAGATGTGAGGGGCATCCAAGAGACCCAGTACTTC; cdr3_aa: CSARDVRGIQETQYF
v_call: TRBV4-2; d_call: .; j_call: TRBJ2-1; clone_size: .; cdr3_nt: TGTGCCAGCAGCCATGACGCCTCCGGACTTACGGGCAATGAGCAGTTCTTC; cdr3_aa: CASSHDASGLTGNEQFF
v_call: TRBV5-8; d_call: TRBD2; j_call: TRBJ2-1; clone_size: .; cdr3_nt: TGTGCCAGCAGCCTCTGGACTAGCGGGAGATACAATGAGCAGTTCTTC; cdr3_aa: CASSLWTSGRYNEQFF
v_call: TRBV15; d_call: .; j_call: TRBJ2-5; clone_size: .; cdr3_nt: TGTGCCACCAGCAGCGCCGGGAATATCCAAGAGACCCAGTACTTC; cdr3_aa: CATSSAGNIQETQYF
v_call: TRBV29-1; d_call: .; j_call: TRBJ2-7; clone_size: .; cdr3_nt: TGCAGCGTCGGAGGGGGACTCCGGACCGAGCAGTACTTC; cdr3_aa: CSVGGGLRTEQYF
v_call: TRBV12-3/TRBV12-4; d_call: .; j_call: TRBJ2-7; clone_size: .; cdr3_nt: TGTGCCAGCAGTTTATTCGACACCTCCTACGAGCAGTACTTC; cdr3_aa: CASSLFDTSYEQYF
v_call: TRBV12-3/TRBV12-4; d_call: TRBD2; j_call: TRBJ2-3; clone_size: .; cdr3_nt: TGTGCCAGCAGTTTGGTACCGGGACTAGCGGGGGTCACAGATACGCAGTATTTT; cdr3_aa: CASSLVPGLAGVTDTQYF
v_call: TRBV5-1; d_call: .; j_call: TRBJ2-7; clone_size: .; cdr3_nt: TGCGCCAGCAGCCCGATACAGGAGAACTACGAGCAGTACTTC; cdr3_aa: CASSPIQENYEQYF
v_call: TRBV27; d_call: .; j_call: TRBJ2-2; clone_size: .; cdr3_nt: TGTGCCAGCCGGCCGGGAGAAGTGGCCGGGGAGCTGTTTTTT; cdr3_aa: CASRPGEVAGELFF
v_call: TRBV9; d_call: .; j_call: TRBJ2-1; clone_size: once; cdr3_nt: TGTGCCAGCAGCGCATCGGGACCACTCCGCCATGAGCAGTTCTTC; cdr3_aa: CASSASGPLRHEQFF
v_call: TRBV28; d_call: TRBD2; j_call: TRBJ2-3; clone_size: once; cdr3_nt: TGTGCCAGCAGTTTATCGACTAGCGGGAGTTTACCCACAGATACGCAGTATTTT; cdr3_aa: CASSLSTSGSLPTDTQYF